The rows below give T cell receptor beta chains drawn from one sample of a study of patients and donors after allogeneic stem cell transplantation. TCRdb itself ran the RT-PCR reads through MiXCR, one entry per CDR3 protein. This sample carries about a million distinct CDR3 sequences, under 20% of them seen once, and the ten largest clones take roughly 6%. What was sequenced was blood, either unsorted or a sorted T cell fraction (not recorded which). These receptors were obtained from a human donor who was either an allogeneic HSCT recipient or a stem cell or donor lymphocyte infusion donor (not recorded which). It is not recorded whose cells these are; they may come from a transplant donor. The CDR3 runs from the conserved cysteine through the conserved F or W. A D gene is named only where the DNA matches it firmly. Clone size is not always given. Where it is, it says once, few, many or a class for expanded clones.

TRBV4-2,few,.,TRBJ1-2,TGTGCCAGCAGCCAAGGGGCGGATAGGGAAGTTCACTATGGCTACACCTTC,CASSQGADREVHYGYTF
TRBV10-3,.,TRBD1,TRBJ2-7,TGTGCCACCTCCGGGACAGCGATATACGAGCAGTACTTC,CATSGTAIYEQYF
TRBV6-5,many,TRBD1,TRBJ2-7,TGTGCCAGCAGTTACTCCGGGACAGGGACCTACGAGCAGTACTTC,CASSYSGTGTYEQYF
TRBV5-1,few,TRBD2,TRBJ2-1,TGCGCCAGCAGCTTGGCTAGCGGGGGATCCAGCTCCTACAATGAGCAGTTCTTC,CASSLASGGSSSYNEQFF
TRBV6-2/TRBV6-3,few,TRBD2,TRBJ2-1,TGTGCCAGCAGTCCTAGCGGGAGGGGATCCTACAATGAGCAGTTCTTC,CASSPSGRGSYNEQFF
TRBV15,many,.,TRBJ1-5,TGTGCCACCAGGGACCTTGGACAGCATAGCAATCAGCCCCAGCATTTT,CATRDLGQHSNQPQHF
TRBV13,few,.,TRBJ2-5,TGTGCCAGCAGCTTACGCCCGGGGGGCCGTGAGACCCAGTACTTC,CASSLRPGGRETQYF
TRBV5-1,.,.,TRBJ2-1,TGCGCCAGCAGCTTGGAACACCCTTCCTACAATGAGCAGTTCTTC,CASSLEHPSYNEQFF
TRBV9,.,.,TRBJ1-5,TGTGCCAGCAGCGTAGGACCGGGCGGACAGCCCCAGCATTTT,CASSVGPGGQPQHF
TRBV7-3,.,.,TRBJ2-7,TGTGCCTGTCGATCTGTGGGGGCGGCCTACCACGAGCAGTACTTC,CACRSVGAAYHEQYF
TRBV20-1,few,.,TRBJ1-5,TGCAGTGCTAGAGAAGAAAGGCCAGGGCTTAATCAGCCCCAGCATTTT,CSAREERPGLNQPQHF
TRBV29-1,few,.,TRBJ1-1,TGCAGCGTTGGTGCCAGGAAGGCTGAAGCTTTCTTT,CSVGARKAEAFF
TRBV6-2/TRBV6-3,.,.,TRBJ2-3,TGTGCCAGCAGTTACGTAAAGGGACCGCAGTATTTT,CASSYVKGPQYF
TRBV9,few,.,TRBJ2-7,TGTGCCAGCAGCGTAGGGTCAAACCCGAGTTTACACGAGCAGTACTTC,CASSVGSNPSLHEQYF
TRBV7-9,few,.,TRBJ1-3,TGTGCCAGCAGCCCCGGGACGGAGAACTCTGGAAACACCATATATTTT,CASSPGTENSGNTIYF
TRBV6-2/TRBV6-3,.,.,TRBJ1-2,TGTGCCAGCACCCCGCTCGAGGGCTATGGCTACACCTTC,CASTPLEGYGYTF
TRBV20-1,.,TRBD2,TRBJ2-1,TGCAGTGCTAGAGATAAACTAGCGGGAGGATCCTACAATGAGCAGTTCTTC,CSARDKLAGGSYNEQFF
TRBV29-1,many,TRBD1,TRBJ2-7,TGCAGCGTTGTAGGGGGCAGTTACGAGCAGTACTTC,CSVVGGSYEQYF
TRBV3-1,.,.,TRBJ1-4,TGTGCCAGCAGCCAAGAAGGTCCCAGGAGGGAAAAACTGTTTTTT,CASSQEGPRREKLFF
TRBV12-3/TRBV12-4,many,.,TRBJ2-7,TGTGCCAGCAGTTCGGGACTTTCCGAGCAGTACTTC,CASSSGLSEQYF
TRBV14,few,.,TRBJ1-6,TGTGCCAGCAGCCAACCGGACGGTAATTCACCCCTCCACTTT,CASSQPDGNSPLHF
TRBV5-1,.,.,TRBJ2-3,TGCGCCAGCAGCTTGACGACAAAGGCAGATACGCAGTATTTT,CASSLTTKADTQYF
TRBV19,few,TRBD1,TRBJ1-5,TGTGCCAGTAGGGAGACAGGGAATGGCAATCAGCCCCAGCATTTT,CASRETGNGNQPQHF
TRBV30,few,TRBD2,TRBJ2-5,TGTGCGGGGACTAGCGGGAGCCCAGAGACCCAGTACTTC,CAGTSGSPETQYF
TRBV2,few,.,TRBJ1-1,TGTGCCAGCAGTGAAGTTGGGGGGGAAGCTGAAGCTTTCTTT,CASSEVGGEAEAFF
TRBV7-8,.,.,TRBJ2-7,TGTGCCAGCAGCTTATTGGAGCGGGCATCCTACGAGCAGTACTTC,CASSLLERASYEQYF
TRBV5-6,.,.,TRBJ2-5,TGTGCCAGCAGCCTAGCCGATCAAGAGACCCAGTACTTC,CASSLADQETQYF
TRBV27,few,TRBD2,TRBJ2-1,TGTGCCAGCAGTTCCCCAGCGGGAACAAGGAATGAGCAGTTCTTC,CASSSPAGTRNEQFF
TRBV7-3,.,.,TRBJ2-2,TGTGCCAGCAGCTTGCCCGGGACGGAGAACACCGGGGAGCTGTTTTTT,CASSLPGTENTGELFF
TRBV7-9,.,.,TRBJ2-5,TGTGCCAGCAGCTTAACGGACTTTCAAGAGACCCAGTACTTC,CASSLTDFQETQYF
TRBV9,few,.,TRBJ2-7,TGTGCCAGCAGCGTTGCGACAGCTACCTACGAGCAGTACTTC,CASSVATATYEQYF
TRBV5-6,few,.,TRBJ2-7,TGTGCCAGCGAGGCCAGGACCTACGAGCAGTACTTC,CASEARTYEQYF
TRBV12-3/TRBV12-4,.,TRBD2,TRBJ2-7,TGTGCCAGCAGTCCTAGCGGGAGGGCCCCCCACGAGCAGTACTTC,CASSPSGRAPHEQYF
TRBV4-2,.,.,TRBJ1-2,TGTGCCAGCAGCACAGACCCTAACTATGGCTACACCTTC,CASSTDPNYGYTF
TRBV6-5,.,TRBD2,TRBJ2-3,TGTGCCAGCAGTTACTTTCGGCCTAGCGGGGGAGGGGATACGCAGTATTTT,CASSYFRPSGGGDTQYF
TRBV20-1,.,.,TRBJ1-2,TGCAGTGCTACCAGGGATCCCCGTGGCTACACCTTC,CSATRDPRGYTF
TRBV29-1,.,TRBD1,TRBJ2-7,TGCAGCGTTCGACAGGGGGCTATAAGGGAGCAGTACTTC,CSVRQGAIREQYF
TRBV4-1,.,.,TRBJ2-4,TGCGCCAGCAGCCTCCAGGTAGCCAAAAACATTCAGTACTTC,CASSLQVAKNIQYF